The 24 T cell receptor beta chains below come from one sample, sequenced in a study of blood T cell repertoires in COVID-19. Generated by immunoSEQ multiplex PCR, the TCRdb table keeps only in-frame clones and is missing some. The data contain roughly 70,000 clones, around 86% of them seen just once; the ten biggest clones take up around 4.2%. Sequences were obtained from peripheral blood. These receptors originate from a man between 70 and 80 years old with active COVID-19.

The V call is TRBV19, the J call TRBJ1-2; 9 bases match TRBD1. The CDR3 spans 15 residues. The J segment lost 5 bases and the V segment lost 1 base, leaving 5 bases of the junction unmatched. The germline V gene has CDR1 LNHDA and CDR2 SQIVND (reference sequence). The CDR3 loop reads CASSIAGQGFYGYTF. The CDR3 coding sequence is TGTGCCAGTAGTATAGCGGGACAGGGTTTTTATGGCTACACCTTC.

This clone was found once. This chain joins TRBV19 and TRBJ2-1; the match to TRBD2 covers 9 bases. The germline gives CDR1 LNHDA, CDR2 SQIVND (reference sequence). The V and J ends lost 3 bases and 0 bases, in that order; junction bases with no gene match: 9. This CDR3 spans 18 amino acids. The DNA for the CDR3 is TGTGCCAGTAGTATTGGGGGAGCGGGAGGCTTCTCCTACAATGAGCAGTTCTTC. Amino acid sequence: CASSIGGAGGFSYNEQFF.

The rearrangement joins TRBV5-6 to TRBJ1-6, with D unclear. V was pared by 4 bases and J by 7 bases, with 18 bases between. CDR3 length: 16 amino acids. Germline values: CDR1 SGHDT, CDR2 YYEEEE. The CDR3 protein is CASSPERGLFNSPLHF. The CDR3 DNA reads TGTGCCAGCAGCCCGGAACGCGGACTGTTCAATTCACCCCTCCACTTT.

This chain uses TRBV3-1 (or the pseudogene TRBV3-2) with TRBJ2-1; D is unclear. This CDR3 has 15 amino acids. From germline, CDR1 is LGHDT and CDR2 YNNKEL (reference sequence). The germline V and J ends were trimmed by 0 bases and 5 bases, with 11 bases remaining between them. Here the CDR3 DNA reads TGTGCCAGCAGCCAAGATTTGGGCAGTCACAATGAGCAGTTCTTC. Amino acid sequence: CASSQDLGSHNEQFF.

This chain connects TRBV24-1 to TRBJ2-1; TRBD1 matches 8 bases. This CDR3 spans 13 amino acids. V lost 7 bases to trimming and J lost 12 bases; unmatched junction nucleotides: 10. Germline V lookup: CDR1 KGHDR, CDR2 SFDVKD. The CDR3 here is CATRAGTGSGQFF. The DNA of the CDR3 is TGTGCCACCAGGGCCGGGACAGGAAGTGGGCAGTTCTTC.

The chain links TRBV2 to TRBJ2-1, with 9 bases matching TRBD2. The junction had 7 bases not matched to a gene; V was cut back by 8 bases and J by 5 bases. This CDR3 region has 14 residues. CDR1 and CDR2 (germline): SNHLY, FYNNEI. CDR3 protein: CASGPSGADNEQFF. Here the CDR3 DNA reads TGTGCCAGCGGTCCTAGCGGGGCCGACAATGAGCAGTTCTTC.

V usage is TRBV19 and J usage is TRBJ1-1; 8 positions agree with TRBD1. The CDR3 runs 13 residues. Germline trimming cut 8 bases from V and 0 bases from J; bases unmatched to any gene: 2. Germline CDR1 is LNHDA and CDR2 is SQIVND (reference sequence). CDR3 amino acids: CASQDRVNTEAFF. The CDR3 region has the DNA TGTGCCAGTCAGGACAGGGTGAACACTGAAGCTTTCTTT.

The chain joins TRBV6-5 to TRBJ2-7; TRBD1 might be the D (6 bases). The ends were cut back, 7 bases at V and 0 bases at J, with 10 bases in the middle. The CDR3 length is 13 residues. Germline loops: CDR1 MNHEY, CDR2 SVGAGI. The CDR3 spells CASIQGGSYEQYF. Here the CDR3 DNA reads TGTGCCAGCATTCAAGGGGGCTCCTACGAGCAGTACTTC.

In DNA form, the CDR3 reads TGTGCCACCAGTGATTTAAGGCAGGGGGCGGTTGGAGAGACCCAGTACTTC. Translating gives CATSDLRQGAVGETQYF. V usage is TRBV24-1 and J usage is TRBJ2-5, with 8 bases identical to TRBD1. The CDR3 runs to 17 residues. Germline-derived CDR1 and CDR2 are KGHDR and SFDVKD. Losses at the gene ends were 1 base for V and 4 bases for J; bases not matched to a gene: 10.

The CDR3: CASSIGLPTSGRGETQYF. In DNA, the CDR3 is TGTGCCAGTAGTATAGGTCTCCCCACTAGCGGGAGAGGGGAGACCCAGTACTTC. The chain couples TRBV19 to TRBJ2-5; 11 bases line up with TRBD2. The CDR3 extends over 18 amino acids. Germline CDR1 is LNHDA and CDR2 is SQIVND (reference sequence). Trimming cost V 1 base and J 5 bases; bases outside gene matches: 12.

The genes are TRBV19 and TRBJ2-3; TRBD2 agrees at 11 bases. The length of the CDR3 is 13 residues. Per germline, CDR1 LNHDA and CDR2 SQIVND (reference sequence). V shed 10 bases, J shed 5 bases, and the junction held 5 bases outside the gene matches. The CDR3 DNA is TGTGCCACCGTGGGACTAGCGGTAGATACGCAGTATTTT. Its protein product is CATVGLAVDTQYF.

The rearrangement links TRBV28 to TRBJ1-2; 10 bases are shared with TRBD1. V trimming: 8 bases; J trimming: 4 bases; junction bases outside the gene matches: 7. This CDR3 is 14 amino acids long. From germline, CDR1 is MDHEN and CDR2 SYDVKM. The CDR3 protein is CASGDRGRVYGYTF. CDR3 nucleotides: TGTGCCAGCGGAGACAGGGGGCGCGTCTATGGCTACACCTTC.

The rearrangement uses TRBV7-3 and TRBJ2-6, with D maybe TRBD2 (6 bases). Trimming removed 4 bases from V and 2 bases from J, with 6 bases in between. The CDR3 is 14 residues long. Germline V CDR1 and CDR2: SGHTA, FQGTGA. CDR3 sequence reads: CASSWGAGANVLTF. As DNA, the CDR3 is TGTGCCAGCAGCTGGGGGGCTGGGGCCAACGTCCTGACTTTC.

In this sample, this clone turned up once. The chain's CDR3 is CASTARGTGELFF. The DNA of the CDR3 is TGTGCCAGCACGGCCCGAGGCACCGGGGAGCTGTTTTTT. The chain joins TRBV6-5 to TRBJ2-2; no definite D call. The CDR3 runs 13 residues. Per the germline V gene, CDR1 is MNHEY and CDR2 is SVGAGI. V lost 7 bases and J 4 bases, leaving 10 bases between the germline ends.

The chain is built from TRBV18 and TRBJ2-7, with D possibly matching TRBD2 (5 bases). The V and J ends lost 2 bases and 4 bases respectively, with 12 bases between them. CDR1 is KGHSH and CDR2 is LQKENI in the germline V gene. The CDR3 spans 14 residues. The CDR3 DNA reads TGTGCCAGCTCACCAATCCCCCTAGCTTACGAGCAGTACTTC. It specifies CASSPIPLAYEQYF.

This sequence joins TRBV3-1 (or the pseudogene TRBV3-2) and TRBJ2-7; 7 positions agree with TRBD1. V lost 4 bases, J lost 2 bases, and 5 bases stayed unmatched. Germline-derived CDR1 and CDR2 are LGHDT and YNNKEL (reference sequence). The CDR3 runs 14 residues. The CDR3 region has the DNA TGTGCCAGCAGCCCCCCACAGGGGCCCTACGAGCAGTACTTC. Protein sequence: CASSPPQGPYEQYF.

The V gene is TRBV9, the J gene TRBJ2-2; D is perhaps TRBD2 (6 bases). The germline gives CDR1 SGDLS, CDR2 YYNGEE. The V end was cut by 3 bases, the J end by 1 base, with 13 bases between. This CDR3 is built from 16 residues. Written as DNA, the CDR3 is TGTGCCAGCAGCGGACGGACTACCAGGAACACCGGGGAGCTGTTTTTT. Its protein product is CASSGRTTRNTGELFF.

In this sample, this clone turned up a few times. The chain recombines TRBV5-3 with TRBJ1-5; TRBD1 matches 9 bases. TRBV5-3 is reported as an ORF; its role is uncertain. With 5 bases clipped from V and 3 bases from J, the junction kept 18 bases outside the gene matches. CDR3 length: 19 residues. This CDR3 reads CARRQTGTGSPGDNQPQHF. CDR3 nucleotides: TGTGCCAGAAGGCAGACTGGGACAGGGTCCCCTGGGGACAATCAGCCCCAGCATTTT.

V is TRBV6-4 and J is TRBJ1-2, with 8 bases that match TRBD1. V was pared by 6 bases and J by 4 bases, with 13 bases of the junction left unmatched. The CDR3 loop spans 16 amino acids. Germline V CDR1 and CDR2: MRHNA, SNTAGT. In DNA, the CDR3 is TGTGCCAGCAGCCCCGCCCCGGGACAGGCGCCCTATGGCTACACCTTC. Protein: CASSPAPGQAPYGYTF.

A few counts support this clone. J is TRBJ2-2 and V is TRBV19; 11 nucleotides align to TRBD2. Germline V gene data show CDR1 as LNHDA and CDR2 as SQIVND (reference sequence). This CDR3 is 18 amino acids long. V lost 7 bases and J lost 0; bases outside the gene matches: 10. This chain's CDR3 is CASTYRGTSGPNTGELFF. As DNA, the CDR3 is TGTGCCAGTACCTATAGGGGGACTAGCGGCCCGAACACCGGGGAGCTGTTTTTT.

V gene TRBV10-3 combines with J gene TRBJ1-2; 9 nucleotides align to TRBD1. Germline CDR1 and CDR2: ENHRY and SYGVKD. The CDR3 length is 14 residues. Germline trimming cut 7 bases from V and 4 bases from J; bases unmatched to any gene: 7. CDR3 residues: CAITPGQGSYGYTF. The CDR3 region has the DNA TGTGCCATCACCCCCGGACAGGGGAGCTATGGCTACACCTTC.

This clone is a singleton in its sample. The V gene is TRBV19, the J gene TRBJ2-7; 13 positions agree with TRBD2. The CDR3 spans 15 residues. V dropped 6 bases and J dropped 4; count of bases not matched to a gene: 6. Germline V gene sequence: CDR1 LNHDA, CDR2 SQIVND (reference sequence). CDR3 protein: CASSPGGLAGYEQYF. The CDR3 DNA sequence: TGTGCCAGTAGCCCCGGGGGACTAGCGGGGTACGAGCAGTACTTC.

The chain links TRBV21-1 to TRBJ2-3; TRBD2 was called by the table and not checked on the DNA. TRBV21-1 is classified as a pseudogene. The CDR3 covers 15 residues. The CDR3 region is CASSIHPPGLQTQYF. The DNA of the CDR3 is TGTGCCAGCAGCATCCATCCCCCGGGACTCCAAACGCAGTATTTT.

The chain is built from TRBV14 and TRBJ2-7; TRBD1 agrees at 8 bases. V gave up 1 base and J gave up 4 bases; unmatched junction bases: 6. Germline V gene data show CDR1 as SGHDN and CDR2 as FVKESK. CDR3 length: 15 residues. The CDR3 sequence is CASSQARDRHYEQYF. CDR3 sequence (DNA): TGTGCCAGCAGCCAAGCCCGGGACAGGCATTACGAGCAGTACTTC.